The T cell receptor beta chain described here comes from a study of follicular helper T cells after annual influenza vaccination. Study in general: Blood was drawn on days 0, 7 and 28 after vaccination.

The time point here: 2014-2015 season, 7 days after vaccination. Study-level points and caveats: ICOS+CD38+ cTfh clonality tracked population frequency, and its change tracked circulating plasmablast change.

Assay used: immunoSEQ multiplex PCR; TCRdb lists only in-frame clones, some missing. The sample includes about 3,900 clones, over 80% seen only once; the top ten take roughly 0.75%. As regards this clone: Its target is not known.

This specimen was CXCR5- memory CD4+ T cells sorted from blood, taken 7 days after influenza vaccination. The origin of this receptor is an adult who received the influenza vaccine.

The CDR3: CASSVGTEAFF. The CDR3 nucleotides are TGTGCCAGCAGTGTCGGGACTGAAGCTTTCTTT. The chain joins TRBV2 to TRBJ1-1; D is unresolved. Per germline, CDR1 SNHLY and CDR2 FYNNEI. CDR3 length: 11 amino acids. Trimming stripped 4 bases from V and 5 bases from J, with 5 bases between.